The T cell receptor (beta chain) under discussion was sequenced for a study of blood T cell repertoires in COVID-19. At the level of the study: Sample material is recorded as cDNA or gDNA derived from T cells, B-cell-depleted T cells, or PBMCs.

Assay: immunoSEQ multiplex PCR; the TCRdb copy retains only in-frame clones and omits some. The sample includes a few hundred thousand clones, approximately 83% of them seen just once. Cohorts were assigned according to the clinical history that participants reported. CDR1 and CDR2 (germline): LGHDT, YNNKEL (reference sequence). The V end lost 4 bases, the J end lost 8 bases, and 8 bases lay between the germline ends. This CDR3 is built from 11 residues. What was sequenced was PBMCs or T cells enriched from blood (not recorded which). This TCR was sampled from a man aged 30 to 39 who had recovered from COVID-19. The rearrangement uses TRBV3-1 (or the pseudogene TRBV3-2) and TRBJ1-2; D remains ambiguous. For the CDR3, the DNA is TGTGCCAGCAGCCGAGGGATCGGCTACACCTTC. It codes for CASSRGIGYTF.